This is a list of T cell receptor beta chains from one sample in a study of T cell repertoires in cytomegalovirus infection. TCRdb re-analysed the reads in MiXCR, keeping a single row per CDR3 protein. The table has a few hundred thousand distinct CDR3 sequences, 9.5% seen once. Sequenced input: PBMCs. The receptors were gathered from a human donor in good health (CMV status not recorded). Some clones in this sample may be carry-over from other donors' samples. CDR3s leave out the opening cysteine and the closing phenylalanine or tryptophan.

v_gene,len,CDR3aa
TRBV7-2,15,ASSKRRDRGTNSPLH
TRBV5-4,10,ASSFRMSEQY
TRBV6-2/TRBV6-3,13,ASRAVGGNKNIQY
TRBV27,15,ASSKRPPTGTGHEQY
TRBV7-2,14,ASSLTRGGSNEKLF
TRBV7-3,11,ASSPGQPYEQY
TRBV7-9,14,ASSTRTGTPRTEAF
TRBV6-2/TRBV6-3,13,ASRNDRGLYNEQF
TRBV7-2,10,ASSLVEGRGY
TRBV12-3/TRBV12-4,11,ASSNLGGGEQF
TRBV2,11,ASKRTGGNEQF
TRBV7-2,11,ASSRTRTETQY
TRBV7-8,14,ASSRKMTSLTETQY
TRBV13,14,ASSFVGPDRTDTQY
TRBV29-1,12,SVVRQGVSGGYT
TRBV6-8,11,ASWPDGVDTQY
TRBV11-2,12,ASSLGLTLNEQF
TRBV28,16,ASSGGETGIGGNQPQH
TRBV20-1,12,SARDLRLMDTQY
TRBV4-3,13,ASSPRGLRTDTQY
TRBV3-1,14,ASSQGSGAQGAGYT
TRBV7-2,12,ASSPLTGTYEQY
TRBV24-1,11,ATSSETPYGYT